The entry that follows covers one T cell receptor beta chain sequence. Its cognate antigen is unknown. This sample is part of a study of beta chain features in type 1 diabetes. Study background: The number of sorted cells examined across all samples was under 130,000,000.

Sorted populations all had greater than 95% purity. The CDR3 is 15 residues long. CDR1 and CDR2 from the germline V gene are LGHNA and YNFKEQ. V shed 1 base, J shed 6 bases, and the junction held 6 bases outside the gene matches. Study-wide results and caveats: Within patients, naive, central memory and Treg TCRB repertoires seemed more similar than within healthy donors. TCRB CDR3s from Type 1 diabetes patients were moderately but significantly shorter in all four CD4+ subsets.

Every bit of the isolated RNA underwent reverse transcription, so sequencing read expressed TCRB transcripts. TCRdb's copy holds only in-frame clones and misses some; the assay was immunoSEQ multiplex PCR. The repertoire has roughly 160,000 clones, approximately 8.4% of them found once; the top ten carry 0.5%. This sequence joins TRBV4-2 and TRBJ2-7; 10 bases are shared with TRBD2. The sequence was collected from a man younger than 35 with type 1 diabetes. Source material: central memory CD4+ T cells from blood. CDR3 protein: CASSQAGTSESEQYF. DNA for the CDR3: TGTGCCAGCAGCCAAGCTGGGACTAGCGAAAGCGAGCAGTACTTC.